The next 15 T cell receptor beta chains were all read from a single sample in a study of radiation and T cells in renal cell carcinoma. Generated by immunoSEQ multiplex PCR, the TCRdb table keeps only in-frame clones and is missing some. The data contain 150,000 or so clones, about 88% of them singletons. Time point noted: baseline pretreatment blood. As to treatment: 15 Gy SBRT to primary tumor, nephrectomy 4 weeks later. The specimen was blood, collected from a patient whose treatment included radiotherapy and nephrectomy. The receptors come from a woman in her 70s with renal cell carcinoma.

CDR3: CASSRSGGDSYEQYF. DNA of the CDR3: TGCGCCAGCAGCCGTAGCGGGGGGGACTCCTACGAGCAGTACTTC. V usage is TRBV5-1 and J usage is TRBJ2-7; 11 nucleotides agree with TRBD2. The CDR3 is made up of 15 amino acids. Germline loops: CDR1 SGHRS, CDR2 YFSETQ. The V segment lost 4 bases and the J segment 0 bases; nucleotides outside the gene matches: 3.

This sequence joins TRBV6-1 and TRBJ1-1, with 7 bases lining up with TRBD1. Germline-derived CDR1 and CDR2 are MNHNS and SASEGT. The J segment lost 2 bases and the V segment lost 3 bases, leaving 3 bases of the junction unmatched. This CDR3 has 14 amino acids. In DNA, the CDR3 is TGTGCCAGCAGTGATTGGGACAGCAACACTGAAGCTTTCTTT. It is translated as CASSDWDSNTEAFF.

The rearrangement joins TRBV28 to TRBJ2-3; 12 nucleotides match TRBD2. Germline trimming cut 7 bases from V and 1 base from J; bases unmatched to any gene: 6. CDR3 length: 16 residues. CDR1 is MDHEN and CDR2 is SYDVKM in the germline V gene. The CDR3 DNA reads as TGTGCCAGCACGCTAGCGGGGGGGCCTGGCACAGATACGCAGTATTTT. Its translation: CASTLAGGPGTDTQYF.

J is TRBJ2-4 and V is TRBV7-2; TRBD1 might be the D (6 bases). Trimming left V 5 bases short and J 0 bases short, with 20 bases between. The CDR3 contains 18 residues. Germline V gene lookup returns CDR1 SGHTA and CDR2 FQGNSA. CDR3 protein: CASSPTLGQGLAKNIQYF. The CDR3 DNA reads TGTGCCAGCAGCCCCACTCTGGGGCAGGGGTTAGCCAAAAACATTCAGTACTTC.

The chain joins TRBV11-2 to TRBJ1-1, with 8 bases matching TRBD1. The CDR3 spans 14 residues. Germline V gene sequence: CDR1 SGHAT, CDR2 FQNNGV. The ends lost 2 bases at V and 6 bases at J; junction bases unmatched: 5. The CDR3 here is CASSLQGAGAEAFF. The CDR3 DNA sequence: TGTGCCAGCAGCTTACAGGGGGCCGGGGCTGAAGCTTTCTTT.

The chain has TRBV7-3 and TRBJ2-6, with D perhaps TRBD1 (6 bases). Germline assignment: CDR1 SGHTA and CDR2 FQGTGA. V was cut by 5 bases and J by 0 bases, with 8 bases left in between. The CDR3 sequence is 15 residues long. The CDR3 region is CASSLGGSGANVLTF. The CDR3 nucleotides are TGTGCCAGCAGCCTAGGGGGCTCTGGGGCCAACGTCCTGACTTTC.

V and J are TRBV6-5 and TRBJ1-1; TRBD1 agrees at 7 bases. CDR1 is MNHEY and CDR2 is SVGAGI in the germline V gene. Trimming cost V 6 bases and J 0 bases; bases outside gene matches: 7. The CDR3 is 15 residues long. CDR3 amino acids: CASSSPRGLNTEAFF. In DNA form, the CDR3 reads TGTGCCAGCAGCTCTCCCAGGGGGTTGAACACTGAAGCTTTCTTT.

J is TRBJ1-5 and V is TRBV7-2; 10 bases are shared with TRBD1. V lost 1 base to trimming and J lost 1 base; unmatched junction nucleotides: 1. There are 16 residues in the CDR3. Germline CDR1 and CDR2: SGHTA and FQGNSA. The CDR3 is CASSLGDRGSNQPQHF. CDR3 DNA sequence: TGTGCCAGCAGCTTAGGGGACAGGGGAAGCAATCAGCCCCAGCATTTT.

The gene calls are TRBV19 and TRBJ1-5; 9 nucleotides match TRBD1. Germline CDR1 and CDR2: LNHDA and SQIVND (reference sequence). The CDR3 has 16 residues. The V gene end was trimmed by 2 bases and the J gene end by 3 bases; junction bases not matched to a gene: 5. CDR3 nucleotide sequence: TGTGCCAGTAGTATAAAAGGGACAGGGCTCAATCAGCCCCAGCATTTT. Its translation is CASSIKGTGLNQPQHF.

Concerning this clone: The conserved final phenylalanine or tryptophan is absent from the CDR3, which likely points to a read error. The rearrangement uses TRBV7-2 and TRBJ2-7; 9 bases line up with TRBD2. This CDR3 region has 16 residues. The junction had 11 bases not matched to a gene; V was cut back by 2 bases and J by 6 bases. The germline V gene encodes CDR1 SGHTA and CDR2 FQGNSA. The CDR3: CASSLKGTSSFSEQYL. The CDR3 DNA reads as TGTGCCAGCAGCTTAAAAGGGACTAGCAGTTTCAGCGAGCAGTACCTC.

The rearrangement joins TRBV28 to TRBJ2-4, with a weak D call TRBD2 (7 bases). The ends were cut back, 5 bases at V and 2 bases at J, with 16 bases in the middle. This CDR3 is 16 amino acids long. Germline assignment: CDR1 MDHEN and CDR2 SYDVKM. Here the CDR3 DNA reads TGTGCCAGCAGTCCCAGGGAGGGGGGGACCAAAAACATTCAGTACTTC. Residues: CASSPREGGTKNIQYF.

This clone was observed a single time. The chain combines TRBV2 with TRBJ2-3, with 10 nucleotides matching TRBD2. The J segment lost 10 bases and the V segment lost 10 bases, leaving 8 bases of the junction unmatched. The germline CDR1 and CDR2 sequences are SNHLY and FYNNEI. The CDR3 loop spans 12 amino acids. The CDR3 sequence: CATTLGLAAQYF. CDR3 bases: TGTGCCACCACTCTTGGACTAGCGGCGCAGTATTTT.

This rearrangement joins TRBV6-5 to TRBJ1-1; D gene ambiguous. Germline V gene data show CDR1 as MNHEY and CDR2 as SVGAGI. Trimming pared 7 bases from V and 4 bases from J, leaving 16 bases between. CDR3 length: 14 amino acids. The CDR3 DNA reads as TGTGCCAGCACGCCGGACGGTGTCGTCACTGAAGCTTTCTTT. Translating it yields CASTPDGVVTEAFF.

This rearrangement joins TRBV28 to TRBJ1-2, with 7 nucleotides matching TRBD1. Germline V gives CDR1 MDHEN, CDR2 SYDVKM. The CDR3 runs to 13 residues. Losses at the gene ends were 8 bases for V and 8 bases for J; bases not matched to a gene: 11. The CDR3 sequence: CASVDRPFWGYTF. The DNA of the CDR3 is TGTGCCAGCGTGGACAGGCCTTTTTGGGGCTACACCTTC.

The V call is TRBV30, the J call TRBJ2-3, with D possibly being TRBD1 (7 bases). V lost 3 bases to trimming and J lost 1 base, with 11 bases between them. The CDR3 has 14 amino acids. Germline values: CDR1 GTSNPN, CDR2 SVGIG (reference sequence). This chain's CDR3 is CAWRQGGRTDTQYF. DNA for the CDR3: TGTGCCTGGAGGCAGGGGGGCCGCACAGATACGCAGTATTTT.